The clone carrying this T cell receptor (beta chain) has a single count. This sample was taken from a study of blood T cell repertoires in COVID-19. Study at large: The samples span acute and convalescent COVID-19 from the United States, Italy and Spain. PBMCs, B-cell-depleted T cells, or T cells were the source of the cDNA or gDNA that made up the material.

In germline, CDR1 is LNHDA, CDR2 SQIVND (reference sequence). V trimming: 7 bases; J trimming: 0 bases; junction bases outside the gene matches: 9. CDR3 size: 15 residues. Under the authors' procedure: Amplification of reference gene primers was used by the study to estimate nucleated cell counts. Clones were read by immunoSEQ multiplex PCR, and TCRdb kept only the in-frame ones, dropping some. The V and J calls and the clone size are those of that table, but D and trimming were determined from the DNA. This table holds roughly 63,000 clones, about 88% found once. The specimen was peripheral blood. This TCR came from a woman aged 45-60 years with active or convalescent COVID-19. The chain recombines TRBV19 with TRBJ2-7, with TRBD1 matching 7 bases. CDR3 DNA sequence: TGTGCCAGTACCCCAGGGGCAGGGGGCTCCTACGAGCAGTACTTC. This codes for CASTPGAGGSYEQYF.